This TCR beta chain was observed in a study of shared clonotypes between healthy human individuals. About the study: The people who gave samples were two women and three men aged 18 to 49. Every donor yielded three CD4 naive, three CD4 memory, two CD8 naive and one CD8 memory plate. Regarding the study as a whole: Non-shared clonotypes displayed generation probabilities falling below those of clonotypes present in all four donors. Between a few donors, naive CD4 clonotypes were shared at a level of about 5%.

Notes on this clone: Its antigen is still unknown.

Naive CD8 cells comprised CD45RO-negative, CCR7-positively selected cells, excluding terminally differentiated effector memory CD45RA+ cells. Germline values: CDR1 KGHSH, CDR2 LQKENI. The CDR3 contains 16 residues. The V gene end was trimmed by 2 bases and the J gene end by 6 bases; junction bases not matched to a gene: 10. Repertoires were generated with immunoSEQ multiplex PCR, while TCRdb's copy carries only in-frame clones and drops some. The sample records around 620,000 clones, approximately 95% being singletons. This receptor was taken from a woman aged 30 to 39 in good health. Source material: naive CD8+ T cells sorted from blood. V usage is TRBV18 and J usage is TRBJ2-7; 10 nucleotides align to TRBD1. The CDR3 reads CASSPGTGADRLEQYF. CDR3 DNA sequence: TGTGCCAGCTCACCAGGGACAGGGGCCGATCGGCTCGAGCAGTACTTC.